This T cell receptor (beta chain) came from a study of CD8+CD57+ T cells in acquired aplastic anemia. Overall study findings and caveats: Patients and controls shared around 30 CD8+ CDR3 sequences.

Trimming took off 3 bases at V and 4 bases at J, with 11 bases between the two ends. The CDR3 sequence is 14 residues long. The V gene's germline CDR1 is SEHNR and CDR2 FQNEAQ (reference sequence). This clonotype was counted a single time. The antigen is unknown. The template used for profiling TCR beta VDJ and CDR3 was genomic DNA. MiXCR, run by TCRdb on the reads, gives a single entry per CDR3 protein. The table has under 200,000 distinct CDR3 sequences, 64% seen once. The specimen sequenced was sorted CD4+, CD8+, or CD8+CD57+ T cells (not recorded which) from PBMCs. The genes are TRBV7-9 and TRBJ2-3; D is unclear. The TCR originated in a human donor with severe aplastic anemia or a healthy control (not recorded which). The CDR3 is CASSLGHGADTQYF. DNA for the CDR3: TGTGCCAGCAGCTTGGGTCACGGAGCAGATACGCAGTATTTT.